This T cell receptor (beta chain) was identified during a study of blood T cell repertoires in COVID-19. On the study more broadly: T cells, B-cell-depleted T cells, or PBMCs supplied cDNA or gDNA.

In the case of this clone: This CDR3 is also generated by other DNA sequences in the sample.

Libraries were prepared by immunoSEQ multiplex PCR; TCRdb keeps only in-frame clonotypes and omits some of them. The sample includes about 200,000 clones, more than 85% of them seen just once. Germline V CDR1 and CDR2: DFQATT, SNEGSKA (reference sequence). This CDR3 has 11 amino acids. V lost 6 bases to trimming and J lost 13 bases, with 16 bases between them. This TCR came from a man aged 35-49 years with active or convalescent COVID-19. The material sequenced was peripheral blood. The rearrangement links TRBV20-1 to TRBJ2-1; D is perhaps TRBD1 (6 bases). In nucleotides, the CDR3 is TGCAGTGCCAGTCCCAGGGGTGAACAGTTCTTC. This translates into CSASPRGEQFF.